Described below is a single TCR beta chain sequence and its context. Its antigen is as yet unknown. Other DNA sequences in the sample encode the same CDR3. The source of the sample is a study of cytomegalovirus exposure and HLA in healthy donors. Study results and limitations: The authors enumerated around 150 TCR beta chains as linked to cytomegalovirus.

The CDR3 consists of 15 residues. Germline V gives CDR1 SNHLY, CDR2 FYNNEI. Unmatched junction bases numbered 3, after V lost 4 bases and J lost 3 bases. PCR was performed using 60 Vbeta and 13 Jbeta primers. Original processing notes: Later, an analysis found around 77 million unique TCR beta chains, and roughly 9.9 million of these were shared. Generated by immunoSEQ multiplex PCR, the TCRdb table keeps only in-frame clones and is missing some. Clone size and the V and J calls come from that table; the DNA yielded D and trimming. The sample consists of about 72,000 clones, approximately 80% of them appearing once.

The chain recombines TRBV2 with TRBJ1-4; 9 nucleotides line up with TRBD1. This TCR derives from a man in his forties or fifties in good health and CMV-seronegative. The specimen was PBMCs. The DNA for the CDR3 is TGTGCCAGCAGTGGGGGACAGGGTTCTAATGAAAAACTGTTTTTT. Translating it yields CASSGGQGSNEKLFF.